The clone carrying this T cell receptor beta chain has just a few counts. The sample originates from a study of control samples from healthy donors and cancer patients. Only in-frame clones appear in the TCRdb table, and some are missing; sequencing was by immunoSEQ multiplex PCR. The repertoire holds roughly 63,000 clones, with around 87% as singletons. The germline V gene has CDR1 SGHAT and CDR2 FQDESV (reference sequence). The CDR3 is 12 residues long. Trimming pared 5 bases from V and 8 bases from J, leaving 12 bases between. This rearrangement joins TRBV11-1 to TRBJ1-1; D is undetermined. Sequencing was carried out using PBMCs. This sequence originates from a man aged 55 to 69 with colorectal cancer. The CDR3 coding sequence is TGTGCCAGCAGCCACCCGGGCCTCGAAGCTTTCTTT. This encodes CASSHPGLEAFF.